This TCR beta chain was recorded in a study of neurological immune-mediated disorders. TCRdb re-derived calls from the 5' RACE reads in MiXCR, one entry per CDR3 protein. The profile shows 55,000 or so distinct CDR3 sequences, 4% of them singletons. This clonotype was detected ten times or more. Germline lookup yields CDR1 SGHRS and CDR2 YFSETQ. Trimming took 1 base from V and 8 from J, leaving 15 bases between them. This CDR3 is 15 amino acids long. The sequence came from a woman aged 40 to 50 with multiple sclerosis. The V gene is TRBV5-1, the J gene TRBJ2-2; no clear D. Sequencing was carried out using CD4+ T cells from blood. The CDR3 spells CASSLSVATTGELFF. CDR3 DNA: TGCGCCAGCAGCTTGTCGGTAGCAACGACTGGGGAGCTGTTTTTT. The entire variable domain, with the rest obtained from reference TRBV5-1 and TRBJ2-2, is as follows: KAGVTQTPRYLIKTRGQQVTLSCSPISGHRSVSWYQQTPGQGLQFLFEYFSETQRNKGNFPGRFSGRQFSNSRSEMNVSTLELGDSALYLCASSLSVATTGELFFGEGSRLTVL.